The 23 T cell receptor beta chains below come from one sample, sequenced in a study of siplizumab effects on memory and regulatory T cells. Assay used: immunoSEQ multiplex PCR; TCRdb lists only in-frame clones, some missing. Among tens of thousands of clones listed, around 97% were seen once. The sequenced material came from naive CD4+ T cells sorted from blood. Receptors originate from a human donor in good health.

V is TRBV6-5 and J is TRBJ2-5; 7 positions agree with TRBD2. This CDR3 is 16 amino acids long. The V segment lost 3 bases and the J segment 2 bases; nucleotides outside the gene matches: 9. The germline CDR1 and CDR2 sequences are MNHEY and SVGAGI. In nucleotides, the CDR3 is TGTGCCAGCAGTTATCAGCAGCGGGGACCTCAAGAGACCCAGTACTTC. This gives the protein CASSYQQRGPQETQYF.

This clone was seen once. CDR3 loop: CASSQEGGNQPQHF. CDR3 in DNA: TGCGCCAGCAGCCAAGAGGGGGGCAATCAGCCCCAGCATTTT. This chain connects TRBV4-3 to TRBJ1-5; D might be TRBD1 (5 bases). CDR3 length equals 14 residues. The V gene lost 0 bases and the J gene lost 2 bases, with 5 bases spanning the gap. Per the germline V gene, CDR1 is LGHNA and CDR2 is YSLEER.

The V call is TRBV10-3, the J call TRBJ1-1, with D possibly matching TRBD1 (5 bases). This CDR3 contains 15 residues. CDR1 ENHRY and CDR2 SYGVKD come from the germline V gene. Between the trimmed V and J ends, which lost 2 bases and 6 bases, there was a span of 16 bases. The CDR3 bases are TGTGCCATCAGTGAGCTTACGGGGGTAATTGCTGAAGCTTTCTTT. It codes for CAISELTGVIAEAFF.

The chain combines TRBV10-3 with TRBJ2-3; D not resolved. The CDR3 covers 12 residues. Per germline, CDR1 ENHRY and CDR2 SYGVKD. Between the trimmed V and J ends, which lost 2 bases and 6 bases, there was a span of 6 bases. The CDR3 sequence is CAISESHDTQYF. CDR3 nucleotide sequence: TGTGCCATCAGTGAGAGTCATGATACGCAGTATTTT.

CDR3 coding DNA: TGTGCCAGCAGCTTAGGCAGGGCAAACCGGAACACTGAAGCTTTCTTT. Amino acids: CASSLGRANRNTEAFF. V usage is TRBV11-2 and J usage is TRBJ1-1; D is possibly TRBD1 (5 bases). The V gene lost 1 base and the J gene lost 1 base, with 13 bases spanning the gap. Germline V gene data show CDR1 as SGHAT and CDR2 as FQNNGV. CDR3 length: 16 residues.

V and J are TRBV6-1 and TRBJ1-4; maybe TRBD1 (6 bases). The CDR3 has 14 residues. Germline V CDR1 and CDR2: MNHNS, SASEGT. Trimming stripped 2 bases from V and 6 bases from J, with 10 bases between. As DNA, the CDR3 is TGTGCCAGCAGTGAACACAGGGCGGATGAAAAACTGTTTTTT. This translates into CASSEHRADEKLFF.

The V call is TRBV29-1, the J call TRBJ1-1, with a possible D match to TRBD1 (6 bases). The CDR3 has 13 residues. Trimming pared 2 bases from V and 1 base from J, leaving 8 bases between. Per the germline V gene, CDR1 is SQVTM and CDR2 is ANQGSEA. This CDR3 is CSVEQGTNTEAFF. CDR3 in DNA: TGCAGCGTTGAACAGGGGACGAACACTGAAGCTTTCTTT.

Here the CDR3 DNA reads TGTGCCAGCTACCAGGGGGGGGCAAAAGAGACCCAGTACTTC. Protein product: CASYQGGAKETQYF. The gene calls are TRBV28 and TRBJ2-5; D may match TRBD1 or TRBD2 (7 bases each). V lost 8 bases, J lost 3 bases, and 16 bases lay in between. Germline loops: CDR1 MDHEN, CDR2 SYDVKM. The length of the CDR3 is 14 residues.

The chain is built from TRBV9 and TRBJ2-7, with 9 bases aligning to TRBD1. V lost 4 bases, J lost 2 bases, and 4 bases stayed unmatched. The CDR3 length is 14 residues. Germline V CDR1 and CDR2: SGDLS, YYNGEE. CDR3 sequence (DNA): TGTGCCAGCAGCCAGGGACAGGGTACCTACGAGCAGTACTTC. Protein product: CASSQGQGTYEQYF.

This rearrangement joins TRBV10-3 to TRBJ1-4, with D perhaps TRBD1 (5 bases). Germline CDR1 reads ENHRY; CDR2 reads SYGVKD. Trimming stripped 6 bases from V and 6 bases from J, with 14 bases between. The CDR3 length is 14 residues. CDR3 residues: CAIRPGPGDEKLFF. CDR3 sequence (DNA): TGTGCCATCAGACCGGGCCCGGGGGATGAAAAACTGTTTTTT.

The rearrangement links TRBV6-1 to TRBJ1-2, with unresolved D. V lost 8 bases and J 5 bases, leaving 3 bases between the germline ends. Looked up from germline, CDR1 is MNHNS and CDR2 is SASEGT. The length of the CDR3 is 9 residues. This chain's CDR3 is CASGYGYTF. The CDR3, as DNA: TGTGCCAGCGGGTATGGCTACACCTTC.

The rearrangement uses TRBV9 and TRBJ2-5; 11 positions agree with TRBD1. The CDR3 spans 15 residues. V shed 4 bases and J 5 bases; nucleotides not matched to a gene: 7. CDR1 is SGDLS and CDR2 is YYNGEE in the germline V gene. The CDR3 here is CASSPIGTGGETQYF. The CDR3 coding sequence is TGTGCCAGCAGCCCAATCGGGACAGGGGGGGAGACCCAGTACTTC.

The chain recombines TRBV5-1 with TRBJ2-3; no reliable D call. CDR3 length: 14 amino acids. CDR1 and CDR2 from the germline V gene are SGHRS and YFSETQ. Trimming took off 0 bases at V and 1 base at J, with 6 bases between the two ends. CDR3: CASSLGPGTDTQYF. In DNA, the CDR3 is TGCGCCAGCAGCTTGGGTCCCGGCACAGATACGCAGTATTTT.

V and J are TRBV27 and TRBJ2-1; TRBD2 matches 7 bases. Germline CDR1 and CDR2: MNHEY and SMNVEV (reference sequence). V was pared by 2 bases and J by 4 bases, with 11 bases of the junction left unmatched. The length of the CDR3 is 17 residues. In nucleotides, the CDR3 is TGTGCCAGCAGTTTAGCCTCTGCTAGCGGACTTTACAATGAGCAGTTCTTC. This translates into CASSLASASGLYNEQFF.

The chain employs TRBV29-1 and TRBJ2-1; D is unresolved. Trimming removed 4 bases from V and 9 bases from J, with 16 bases in between. Looked up from germline, CDR1 is SQVTM and CDR2 is ANQGSEA. The CDR3 spans 13 residues. Here the CDR3 DNA reads TGCAGCGTTGTGAAGGTAGTTAAGAGTGAGCAGTTCTTC. Protein: CSVVKVVKSEQFF.

The CDR3 region is CASSLGTSGLQETQYF. In nucleotides, the CDR3 is TGTGCCAGCAGCTTAGGGACTAGCGGGCTACAAGAGACCCAGTACTTC. The rearrangement uses TRBV7-6 and TRBJ2-5; 11 bases are shared with TRBD2. Germline values: CDR1 SGHVS, CDR2 FNYEAQ. With V trimmed by 1 base and J by 2 bases, 3 bases remained unmatched. The CDR3 loop spans 16 amino acids.

This clone appeared once. The J gene is TRBJ1-4, the V gene TRBV5-1, with 7 bases aligning to TRBD1. Per germline, CDR1 SGHRS and CDR2 YFSETQ. V lost 0 bases to trimming and J lost 0 bases; unmatched junction nucleotides: 8. The CDR3 runs to 18 residues. Here the CDR3 DNA reads TGCGCCAGCAGCTTGGGGGGACAGACCTATACAACTAATGAAAAACTGTTTTTT. Its translation is CASSLGGQTYTTNEKLFF.

The V gene is TRBV7-9, the J gene TRBJ2-5, with 10 bases that match TRBD1. The CDR3 has 15 amino acids. Trimming took 4 bases from V and 5 from J; bases not matched to a gene: 7. The germline V gene encodes CDR1 SEHNR and CDR2 FQNEAQ (reference sequence). The CDR3 nucleotides are TGTGCCAGCAGCTACCAGGGACAGGGGAGGGAGACCCAGTACTTC. This encodes CASSYQGQGRETQYF.

Only one count was recorded for this clone. The chain has TRBV7-9 and TRBJ1-1, with 10 bases matching TRBD1. CDR1 and CDR2 from the germline V gene are SEHNR and FQNEAQ (reference sequence). Trimming took 5 bases from V and 11 from J; bases not matched to a gene: 2. This CDR3 has 11 amino acids. The CDR3 DNA is TGTGCCAGCAGCCTGGACAGGGGGGCTTTCTTT. Translation gives CASSLDRGAFF.

The V and J genes are TRBV7-9 and TRBJ1-1; D is perhaps TRBD1 (5 bases). The CDR3 sequence is 13 residues long. The ends were cut back, 7 bases at V and 0 bases at J, with 9 bases in the middle. From germline, CDR1 is SEHNR and CDR2 FQNEAQ (reference sequence). The CDR3, as DNA: TGTGCCAGCACGTGGGGGGTGAACACTGAAGCTTTCTTT. Translated: CASTWGVNTEAFF.

The J gene is TRBJ1-3, the V gene TRBV7-9, with 7 bases fitting TRBD1. From germline, CDR1 is SEHNR and CDR2 FQNEAQ (reference sequence). The J segment lost 4 bases and the V segment lost 5 bases, leaving 5 bases of the junction unmatched. This CDR3 has 14 residues. The CDR3 bases are TGTGCCAGCAGCCAAGGACAGGAGGGAAACACCATATATTTT. Its translation is CASSQGQEGNTIYF.

J is TRBJ2-1 and V is TRBV9; the D is unclear. The germline CDR1 and CDR2 sequences are SGDLS and YYNGEE. V lost 2 bases and J 10 bases, leaving 22 bases between the germline ends. The CDR3 runs to 16 residues. The CDR3 sequence is CASSVLGYPSTVEQFF. The CDR3 DNA reads TGTGCCAGCAGCGTTCTGGGGTACCCCTCCACCGTCGAGCAGTTCTTC.

V is TRBV5-1 and J is TRBJ2-1; 13 bases are shared with TRBD2. The CDR3 is made up of 16 amino acids. CDR1 is SGHRS, CDR2 YFSETQ, per germline. After removal of 4 bases from V and 9 bases from J, the junction contained 10 bases not matched to a gene. The CDR3: CASSLPGLAGVTEQFF. For the CDR3, the DNA is TGCGCCAGCAGCCTGCCCGGACTAGCGGGGGTTACTGAGCAGTTCTTC.